The 32 T cell receptor beta chains given below trace back to one sample, sequenced in a study of cytomegalovirus exposure and HLA in healthy donors. 60 Vbeta and 13 Jbeta primers were used in PCR. Using immunoSEQ multiplex PCR, the repertoire was profiled, and TCRdb retains in-frame clones only, with some absent. The sample shows 200,000 to 300,000 clones, around 80% of them seen only once. The sample taken for sequencing was PBMCs. These receptor sequences come from a woman aged 55-70 years in good health and CMV-seropositive.

This chain connects TRBV27 to TRBJ1-3; tentative D call: TRBD1 (5 bases). V was cut by 8 bases and J by 1 base, with 15 bases left in between. The CDR3 has 15 residues. CDR1 is MNHEY, CDR2 SMNVEV, per germline (reference sequence). The CDR3 is CASRPRGGSGNTIYF. CDR3 nucleotides: TGTGCCAGCCGCCCCCGGGGGGGTTCTGGAAACACCATATATTTT.

As DNA, the CDR3 is TGTGCCAGTAGTATCGACTCGGGGTACGATACGCAGTATTTT. It is translated as CASSIDSGYDTQYF. The V call is TRBV19, the J call TRBJ2-3, with D perhaps matching TRBD2 (5 bases). This CDR3 is 14 amino acids long. Trimming pared 3 bases from V and 6 bases from J, leaving 13 bases between. Germline CDR1 LNHDA, CDR2 SQIVND (reference sequence).

The V call is TRBV5-1, the J call TRBJ2-7, with 12 bases fitting TRBD1. The CDR3 spans 15 residues. V trimming: 4 bases; J trimming: 3 bases; junction bases outside the gene matches: 5. Germline values: CDR1 SGHRS, CDR2 YFSETQ. Here the CDR3 reads CASSPGQGALYEQYF. CDR3 bases: TGCGCCAGCAGCCCGGGACAGGGGGCCCTCTACGAGCAGTACTTC.

V and J are TRBV6-5 and TRBJ1-2; 7 bases fit TRBD1. CDR3 size: 11 residues. With 7 bases clipped from V and 8 bases from J, the junction kept 4 bases outside the gene matches. From germline, CDR1 is MNHEY and CDR2 SVGAGI. This chain's CDR3 is CASTQGGGYTF. The DNA of the CDR3 is TGTGCCAGCACCCAGGGGGGAGGCTACACCTTC.

The rearrangement joins TRBV7-6 to TRBJ2-1, with D perhaps matching TRBD1 (6 bases). V lost 5 bases and J 8 bases, leaving 16 bases between the germline ends. Germline V gene sequence: CDR1 SGHVS, CDR2 FNYEAQ. CDR3 length: 14 amino acids. In DNA form, the CDR3 reads TGTGCCAGCAGCCTTGTTGGGGCAGGGGATGAGCAGTTCTTC. Translation gives CASSLVGAGDEQFF.

With regard to this clone: The sample holds other DNA sequences that translate to the same CDR3. The chain carries TRBV6-5 and TRBJ2-7; the match to TRBD1 covers 7 bases. The V gene's germline CDR1 is MNHEY and CDR2 SVGAGI. The V segment lost 0 bases and the J segment 1 base; nucleotides outside the gene matches: 3. CDR3 length: 15 residues. CDR3 nucleotides: TGTGCCAGCAGTTACTCGGGGGACAGTTCCTACGAGCAGTACTTC. This translates into CASSYSGDSSYEQYF.

To note about this clone: The same CDR3 is also encoded by other DNA sequences in this sample. The V gene is TRBV9, the J gene TRBJ2-7; 7 bases are a match to TRBD1. Germline CDR1 and CDR2: SGDLS and YYNGEE. Trimming at V came to 0 bases and at J to 1 base, leaving 4 bases not matched to a gene. CDR3 length equals 15 residues. The CDR3 region is CASSVASGGSYEQYF. CDR3 bases: TGTGCCAGCAGCGTAGCGTCAGGGGGTTCCTACGAGCAGTACTTC.

The gene calls are TRBV5-1 and TRBJ2-3; 11 bases are shared with TRBD1. After removal of 4 bases from V and 7 bases from J, the junction contained 8 bases not matched to a gene. Germline V CDR1 and CDR2: SGHRS, YFSETQ. CDR3 length: 15 amino acids. The CDR3 is CASSSGGQGANTQYF. The CDR3 DNA reads TGCGCCAGCAGCAGTGGAGGACAGGGGGCGAATACGCAGTATTTT.

This clone showed up just a few times. The chain combines TRBV6-4 with TRBJ2-2; 14 positions match TRBD2. CDR3 size: 16 residues. Germline V lookup: CDR1 MRHNA, CDR2 SNTAGT. V lost 0 bases to trimming and J lost 10 bases; unmatched junction nucleotides: 4. In DNA form, the CDR3 reads TGTGCCAGCAGTGACTCCCCGGGACTAGCGGGAGAGGAGCTGTTTTTT. Its protein is CASSDSPGLAGEELFF.

The chain uses TRBV5-1 and TRBJ1-5; D may be TRBD1 (6 bases). This CDR3 is built from 17 residues. Trimming removed 0 bases from V and 2 bases from J, with 15 bases in between. Germline V gives CDR1 SGHRS, CDR2 YFSETQ. CDR3 nucleotide sequence: TGCGCCAGCAGCTTGGGACAGGACCTGGGGGGCAATCAGCCCCAGCATTTT. Translating it yields CASSLGQDLGGNQPQHF.

The chain joins TRBV13 to TRBJ2-1; D is uncertain. CDR1 and CDR2 from the germline V gene are PRHDT and FYEKMQ (reference sequence). This CDR3 comprises 14 residues. Trimming took 3 bases from V and 7 from J, leaving 13 bases between them. In DNA, the CDR3 is TGTGCCAGCAGCTTTTACTCCCCGGAGAATGAGCAGTTCTTC. Amino acids: CASSFYSPENEQFF.

The J gene is TRBJ2-1, the V gene TRBV7-9, with 8 bases that match TRBD1. The CDR3 extends over 17 amino acids. Germline V gene sequence: CDR1 SEHNR, CDR2 FQNEAQ (reference sequence). Trimming cost V 8 bases and J 6 bases; bases outside gene matches: 18. The DNA for the CDR3 is TGTGCCAGCTTACGTTACAGGGGGTTCCGCGGCGGCAATGAGCAGTTCTTC. It translates to CASLRYRGFRGGNEQFF.

The V gene is TRBV19, the J gene TRBJ2-7; no definite D call. The CDR3 contains 13 residues. Per the germline V gene, CDR1 is LNHDA and CDR2 is SQIVND (reference sequence). Trimming took 4 bases from V and 7 from J, leaving 14 bases between them. Here the CDR3 reads CASSTRKSWEQYF. Written as DNA, the CDR3 is TGTGCCAGTAGTACGCGCAAGTCATGGGAGCAGTACTTC.

The rearrangement joins TRBV29-1 to TRBJ2-7, with 8 bases that match TRBD2. The germline CDR1 and CDR2 sequences are SQVTM and ANQGSEA. The CDR3 is 13 residues long. The J segment lost 2 bases and the V segment lost 1 base, leaving 1 base of the junction unmatched. CDR3: CSVEAGGPYEQYF. The DNA of the CDR3 is TGCAGCGTTGAAGCGGGAGGGCCCTACGAGCAGTACTTC.

The chain is built from TRBV7-9 and TRBJ1-5; 7 bases are a match to TRBD1. The trim removed 1 base at V and 0 bases at J, leaving 6 bases unmatched. Per germline, CDR1 SEHNR and CDR2 FQNEAQ (reference sequence). CDR3 size: 17 residues. This chain's CDR3 is CASSLVDRPHSNQPQHF. CDR3 coding DNA: TGTGCCAGCAGCTTAGTGGACAGGCCCCATAGCAATCAGCCCCAGCATTTT.

V is TRBV5-1 and J is TRBJ2-3, with 7 bases that match TRBD1. In germline, CDR1 is SGHRS, CDR2 YFSETQ. CDR3 length: 17 amino acids. The junction had 13 bases not matched to a gene; V was cut back by 0 bases and J by 6 bases. CDR3 in amino acids: CASSLDPPGRGQDTQYF. CDR3 sequence (DNA): TGCGCCAGCAGCTTGGACCCCCCAGGAAGGGGGCAGGATACGCAGTATTTT.

The J gene is TRBJ1-1, the V gene TRBV6-1, with D perhaps TRBD1 (6 bases). Trimming shortened V by 1 base and J by 1 base, and 19 bases separated the two germline ends. The germline V gene has CDR1 MNHNS and CDR2 SASEGT. The CDR3 length is 18 residues. The CDR3 spells CASSEGQGGGRRNTEAFF. CDR3 in DNA: TGTGCCAGCAGTGAAGGCCAAGGGGGAGGGCGACGGAACACTGAAGCTTTCTTT.

The CDR3, as DNA: TGTGCCAGCAGCTTAATTAGCGGGAGCGACAATGAGCAGTTCTTC. This sequence encodes CASSLISGSDNEQFF. The chain employs TRBV11-3 and TRBJ2-1; 9 bases match TRBD2. Trimming cost V 2 bases and J 5 bases; bases outside gene matches: 4. This CDR3 region has 15 residues. The V gene's germline CDR1 is SGHNT and CDR2 YENEEA. Full variable domain (outside the CDR3, taken from reference TRBV11-3 and TRBJ2-1): EAGVVQSPRYKIIEKKQPVAFWCNPISGHNTLYWYLQNLGQGPELLIRYENEEAVDDSQLPKDRFSAERLKGVDSTLKIQPAELGDSAVYLCASSLISGSDNEQFFGPGTRLTVL.

The chain couples TRBV5-6 to TRBJ1-1; D is undetermined. CDR1 is SGHDT, CDR2 YYEEEE, per germline. The V gene lost 5 bases and the J gene lost 3 bases, with 14 bases spanning the gap. The CDR3 sequence is 14 residues long. The CDR3 here is CASSRGALDTEAFF. In nucleotides, the CDR3 is TGTGCCAGCAGTCGGGGTGCTCTGGACACTGAAGCTTTCTTT.

This clone is a singleton in its sample. A junction boundary mismatches the germline segment, possibly from a read error. The chain recombines TRBV7-9 with TRBJ1-4, with D hard to call. Per the germline V gene, CDR1 is SEHNR and CDR2 is FQNEAQ (reference sequence). The CDR3 runs to 15 residues. CDR3 sequence: CSSASDTKVHEKLFF. In DNA form, the CDR3 reads TGTTCCAGCGCTTCTGACACAAAGGTCCATGAAAAACTGTTTTTT.

Here the CDR3 reads CASSINPPGDTQYF. CDR3 DNA: TGTGCCAGTAGTATAAACCCACCAGGAGATACGCAGTATTTT. The V and J genes are TRBV19 and TRBJ2-3, with D unclear. Germline V gene data show CDR1 as LNHDA and CDR2 as SQIVND (reference sequence). The V end was cut by 2 bases, the J end by 5 bases, with 11 bases between. The CDR3 loop spans 14 amino acids.

The chain employs TRBV18 and TRBJ2-7; TRBD2 matches 7 bases. V dropped 3 bases and J dropped 5; count of bases not matched to a gene: 7. Looked up from germline, CDR1 is KGHSH and CDR2 is LQKENI. This CDR3 has 14 amino acids. The CDR3 region is CASSPTLASHEQYF. CDR3 DNA sequence: TGTGCCAGCTCACCGACACTAGCGTCCCACGAGCAGTACTTC. The whole variable domain, filled in from reference TRBV18 and TRBJ2-7, reads NAGVMQNPRHLVRRRGQEARLRCSPMKGHSHVYWYRQLPEEGLKFMVYLQKENIIDESGMPKERFSAEFPKEGPSILRIQQVVRGDSAAYFCASSPTLASHEQYFGPGTRLTVT.

This chain connects TRBV5-1 to TRBJ1-4; D possibly corresponds to TRBD1 (5 bases). Germline-derived CDR1 and CDR2 are SGHRS and YFSETQ. Trimming removed 1 base from V and 7 bases from J, with 14 bases in between. The CDR3 contains 15 residues. The CDR3 loop is CASSLRQGYTEKLFF. CDR3 nucleotide sequence: TGCGCCAGCAGCTTGCGGCAGGGTTATACTGAAAAACTGTTTTTT.

This chain joins TRBV7-2 and TRBJ1-4; a possible D gene is TRBD1 (6 bases). The V and J ends lost 3 bases and 8 bases respectively, with 10 bases between them. This CDR3 is built from 13 residues. In germline, CDR1 is SGHTA, CDR2 FQGNSA. The chain's CDR3 is CASSFRGGEKLFF. CDR3 DNA: TGTGCCAGCAGCTTCAGGGGCGGCGAAAAACTGTTTTTT.

The V call is TRBV18, the J call TRBJ1-1; D unresolved. Trimming left V 0 bases short and J 5 bases short, with 16 bases between. This CDR3 is built from 16 residues. Germline assignment: CDR1 KGHSH and CDR2 LQKENI. In DNA, the CDR3 is TGTGCCAGCTCACCACCGGCTGTGGCCCGGGAAACTGAAGCTTTCTTT. It yields the protein CASSPPAVARETEAFF.

The chain uses TRBV6-1 and TRBJ2-7; D not resolved. Trimming shortened V by 0 bases and J by 6 bases, and 6 bases separated the two germline ends. Germline values: CDR1 MNHNS, CDR2 SASEGT. The CDR3 runs to 12 residues. The CDR3 here is CASSEATGEQYF. The CDR3 DNA reads as TGTGCCAGCAGTGAAGCGACGGGCGAGCAGTACTTC.

V usage is TRBV7-9 and J usage is TRBJ1-5; TRBD1 matches 7 bases. The CDR3 runs to 17 residues. Looked up from germline, CDR1 is SEHNR and CDR2 is FQNEAQ (reference sequence). V dropped 5 bases and J dropped 4; count of bases not matched to a gene: 14. This CDR3 is CASSQSGGGTENQPQHF. CDR3 coding DNA: TGTGCCAGCAGCCAAAGCGGGGGGGGGACAGAGAATCAGCCCCAGCATTTT.

The chain combines TRBV28 with TRBJ2-2, with D hard to call. CDR1 is MDHEN, CDR2 SYDVKM, per germline. The CDR3 totals 16 residues. The ends were cut back, 3 bases at V and 0 bases at J, with 11 bases in the middle. This CDR3 is CASSFYIFTNTGELFF. The CDR3 DNA reads TGTGCCAGCAGTTTTTACATATTTACGAACACCGGGGAGCTGTTTTTT.

The chain is built from TRBV29-1 and TRBJ2-7, with D possibly TRBD1 on 5 matching bases. The CDR3 sequence is 14 residues long. Per the germline V gene, CDR1 is SQVTM and CDR2 is ANQGSEA. Trimming took 6 bases from V and 2 from J, leaving 17 bases between them. The CDR3 DNA sequence: TGCAGCGTCGGACAAAGCAGGGCCACCTACGAGCAGTACTTC. This sequence encodes CSVGQSRATYEQYF.

The chain has TRBV30 and TRBJ2-3, with 7 bases lining up with TRBD1. The length of the CDR3 is 14 residues. V was clipped by 0 bases and J by 2 bases; unmatched bases: 2. Germline CDR1 reads GTSNPN; CDR2 reads SVGIG (reference sequence). This CDR3 reads CAWSVGGYTDTQYF. CDR3 DNA sequence: TGTGCCTGGAGTGTAGGGGGCTACACAGATACGCAGTATTTT.

DNA for the CDR3: TGTGCCAGCAGTGGGGGCAGTGAAGCTTTCTTT. Its protein product is CASSGGSEAFF. The rearrangement uses TRBV2 and TRBJ1-1; D may be TRBD1 (5 bases). The CDR3 runs 11 residues. Trimming stripped 4 bases from V and 7 bases from J, with 7 bases between. Germline CDR1 is SNHLY and CDR2 is FYNNEI.

The chain joins TRBV10-3 to TRBJ2-5; 10 bases are shared with TRBD2. This CDR3 contains 15 residues. J lost 7 bases, V lost 2 bases, and 7 bases had no gene match. Germline CDR1 reads ENHRY; CDR2 reads SYGVKD. As DNA, the CDR3 is TGTGCCATCAGTGAGAGTGCTAGCGGGAGTGGGACCCAGTACTTC. This sequence encodes CAISESASGSGTQYF.